What follows describes a single TCR beta chain. The source of the sample is a study of cytomegalovirus exposure and HLA in healthy donors. Produced via immunoSEQ multiplex PCR; TCRdb's table is partial and in-frame only. Of a few hundred thousand clones listed, over 80% are singletons. The CDR3 is made up of 13 amino acids. V lost 7 bases, J lost 0 bases, and 7 bases lay in between. The germline V gene encodes CDR1 MNHEY and CDR2 SMNVEV (reference sequence). This sequence joins TRBV27 and TRBJ2-1, with D possibly TRBD1 on 5 matching bases. The sequence was collected from a woman aged 25 to 45 in good health and CMV-seropositive. Sequencing was done on a sample of PBMCs. For the CDR3, the DNA is TGTGCCAGCAAAAGGGGCTCCTACAATGAGCAGTTCTTC. Residues: CASKRGSYNEQFF.